The 20 T cell receptor beta chains listed next were all sequenced from one sample in a study of quantifying T cell responses using KT2 cells. About the study: cDNA was made from DNase-treated RNA using alpha and beta constant primers.

An oligo carrying a UMI was ligated to the cDNA 3' end. First-round PCR used about 4 cycles and beta primers RC1.1 and RC1.2 covering TRBC1 and TRBC2. TCRdb processed the UMI-ligation and nested PCR reads anew with MiXCR; each CDR3 protein has one entry. Among roughly 51,000 distinct CDR3 sequences listed, approximately 13% were seen once. What was sequenced was PBMCs spiked with cells of the T cell clone KT2. Receptor source: a human donor.

This clonotype has only a few counts. The CDR3 nucleotides are TGTGCCAGCTCACAGGGGCGCGAGACTGAAGCTTTCTTT. Amino acid sequence: CASSQGRETEAFF. The chain employs TRBV18 and TRBJ1-1; D is possibly TRBD1 (5 bases). This CDR3 contains 13 residues. With 4 bases removed from V and 5 bases from J, the gap between germline ends came to 11 bases. Germline assignment: CDR1 KGHSH and CDR2 LQKENI.

This clonotype was found a few times. The V and J genes are TRBV19 and TRBJ2-7, with D maybe TRBD2 (5 bases). This CDR3 is built from 13 residues. Germline V CDR1 and CDR2: LNHDA, SQIVND (reference sequence). The V gene lost 4 bases and the J gene lost 0 bases, with 7 bases spanning the gap. The CDR3 loop reads CASSTGLSYEQYF. Written as DNA, the CDR3 is TGTGCCAGTAGTACCGGACTCTCCTACGAGCAGTACTTC.

At least ten counts were recorded for this clonotype. Mismatch with germline at one junction end may stem from a read error. The V gene is TRBV20-1, the J gene TRBJ1-1; a possible D gene is TRBD1 (6 bases). The germline V gene encodes CDR1 DFQATT and CDR2 SNEGSKA (reference sequence). CDR3 size: 12 residues. CDR3 sequence: CSAKRGNPEAFF. In DNA form, the CDR3 reads TGCAGTGCTAAGAGGGGGAACCCTGAAGCTTTCTTT.

The chain links TRBV12-5 to TRBJ2-2; 11 bases are a match to TRBD2. The J segment lost 5 bases and the V segment lost 5 bases, leaving 7 bases of the junction unmatched. Germline CDR1 and CDR2: LGHNT and FRNRAP. CDR3 length: 16 amino acids. CDR3 protein: CASGRRLAGSTGELFF. DNA of the CDR3: TGTGCTAGTGGTCGAAGACTAGCGGGATCTACCGGGGAGCTGTTTTTT.

This clonotype was observed at least ten times. The chain combines TRBV12-3 or TRBV12-4 with TRBJ2-1; D gene uncertain. The CDR3 is 14 amino acids. Trimming left V 6 bases short and J 6 bases short, with 15 bases between. The CDR3: CASSPGQVLNEQFF. DNA for the CDR3: TGTGCCAGCAGCCCCGGGCAGGTCCTCAATGAGCAGTTCTTC.

This clonotype was picked up a small number of times. The chain uses TRBV27 and TRBJ1-1; 7 positions agree with TRBD1. The J segment lost 0 bases and the V segment lost 6 bases, leaving 4 bases of the junction unmatched. Germline V lookup: CDR1 MNHEY, CDR2 SMNVEV (reference sequence). This CDR3 contains 14 residues. The CDR3 DNA reads TGTGCCAGCAGACGGACAGGTGTGAACACTGAAGCTTTCTTT. This encodes CASRRTGVNTEAFF.

This clonotype was counted many times. The rearrangement uses TRBV12-3 or TRBV12-4 and TRBJ2-3; no definite D call. The CDR3 covers 13 residues. The V and J ends lost 3 bases and 2 bases respectively, with 6 bases between them. The CDR3: CASSFDTTDTQYF. DNA for the CDR3: TGTGCCAGCAGTTTCGACACCACAGATACGCAGTATTTT.

A few counts support this clonotype. This chain joins TRBV25-1 and TRBJ2-5; the D gene is possibly TRBD1 (6 bases). CDR1 is MGHDK, CDR2 SYGVNS, per germline. The length of the CDR3 is 15 residues. Trimming removed 3 bases at V and 2 bases at J, with 13 bases between. CDR3 sequence (DNA): TGTGCCAGCAGTGACAGGGGCCGAGGTCAAGAGACCCAGTACTTC. Translated, it gives CASSDRGRGQETQYF.

In its sample, this clonotype was seen a few times. This chain links TRBV7-2 with TRBJ2-3; the D gene could be TRBD1 or TRBD2 (5 bases each). Germline lookup yields CDR1 SGHTA and CDR2 FQGNSA. Between the trimmed V and J ends, which lost 1 base and 2 bases, there was a span of 10 bases. The CDR3 covers 15 residues. This CDR3 is CASSLVGTTTDTQYF. CDR3 sequence (DNA): TGTGCCAGCAGCTTAGTAGGGACCACCACAGATACGCAGTATTTT. Combining the CDR3 with reference TRBV7-2 and TRBJ2-3 gives the whole variable domain GAGVSQSPSNKVTEKGKDVELRCDPISGHTALYWYRQSLGQGLEFLIYFQGNSAPDKSGLPSDRFSAERTGGSVSTLTIQRTQQEDSAVYLCASSLVGTTTDTQYFGPGTRLTVL.

A few counts support this clonotype. No DNA is shown, since the ends of the CDR3 on it are uncertain; the CDR3 is the one TCRdb lists. The genes are TRBV5-6 and TRBJ1-4; the tabulated D call, TRBD1, remains unverified against the DNA. Germline CDR1 SGHDT, CDR2 YYEEEE. The CDR3 totals 15 residues, both ends included. The CDR3 spells CASSFGSGGNEKLFF.

The V gene is TRBV4-2, the J gene TRBJ2-7, with D perhaps matching TRBD2 (6 bases). Germline loops: CDR1 LGHNA, CDR2 YNFKEQ. The V and J ends lost 6 bases and 1 base respectively, with 19 bases between them. The length of the CDR3 is 16 residues. The CDR3 reads CASSPGTRARSYEQYF. Here the CDR3 DNA reads TGTGCCAGCAGTCCCGGGACTCGGGCCCGGTCCTACGAGCAGTACTTC.

This clonotype has more than one count but fewer than ten. V usage is TRBV25-1 and J usage is TRBJ1-2, with D maybe TRBD1 (5 bases). V lost 5 bases and J 3 bases, leaving 16 bases between the germline ends. The germline CDR1 and CDR2 sequences are MGHDK and SYGVNS. This CDR3 spans 15 amino acids. CDR3 loop: CASSPQGRGHYGYTF. The CDR3 DNA is TGTGCCAGCAGTCCCCAGGGCCGGGGTCACTATGGCTACACCTTC.

This clonotype was detected a few times. V is TRBV20-1 and J is TRBJ1-1, with TRBD1 as a possible D gene (5 bases). Germline CDR1 reads DFQATT; CDR2 reads SNEGSKA (reference sequence). The CDR3 runs 15 residues. V was trimmed by 3 bases and J by 0 bases, leaving 14 bases between them. The CDR3 loop reads CSARGRGSLNTEAFF. The CDR3 nucleotides are TGCAGTGCTAGGGGACGGGGTAGCCTGAACACTGAAGCTTTCTTT.

This clonotype has just a few counts. Because the CDR3's place on the DNA is in doubt, the DNA is left out and the CDR3 is given as listed by TCRdb. CDR3 loop: CASILDDEQFF. This rearrangement joins TRBV2 to TRBJ2-1. Looked up from germline, CDR1 is SNHLY and CDR2 is FYNNEI. The CDR3 comprises 11 residues, both ends counted.

This clonotype was detected a few times. The chain recombines TRBV4-3 with TRBJ2-3; TRBD2 agrees at 7 bases. V lost 0 bases, J lost 0 bases, and 6 bases stayed unmatched. The CDR3 is made up of 17 amino acids. The germline V gene encodes CDR1 LGHNA and CDR2 YSLEER. CDR3 region: CASSQDSLAASTDTQYF. The CDR3 nucleotides read TGCGCCAGCAGCCAAGATAGCCTAGCGGCTAGCACAGATACGCAGTATTTT.

V usage is TRBV12-3 or TRBV12-4 and J usage is TRBJ2-5; TRBD2 agrees at 10 bases. This CDR3 contains 16 residues. After removal of 8 bases from V and 4 bases from J, the junction contained 13 bases not matched to a gene. The chain's CDR3 is CASPLAGDCLGETQYF. Written as DNA, the CDR3 is TGTGCCAGCCCGCTAGCGGGAGATTGTTTGGGAGAGACCCAGTACTTC.

A few counts support this clonotype. This rearrangement joins TRBV11-2 to TRBJ1-5, with D unclear. V lost 5 bases and J 1 base, leaving 6 bases between the germline ends. CDR3 length: 13 residues. Per germline, CDR1 SGHAT and CDR2 FQNNGV. CDR3 coding DNA: TGTGCCAGCAGCCTTCAAAGCAATCAGCCCCAGCATTTT. Its translation is CASSLQSNQPQHF.

This clonotype turned up a few times. The chain couples TRBV6-6 to TRBJ2-1, with 11 bases fitting TRBD1. CDR3 size: 20 residues. Losses at the gene ends were 7 bases for V and 6 bases for J; bases not matched to a gene: 23. Per germline, CDR1 MNHNY and CDR2 SVGAGI (reference sequence). Here the CDR3 reads CASTQLGGDRGNFWGNEQFF. CDR3 bases: TGTGCCAGCACCCAACTGGGAGGGGACAGGGGGAACTTTTGGGGCAATGAGCAGTTCTTC.

This clonotype was detected many times. The V and J genes are TRBV7-9 and TRBJ2-1; the D call may be TRBD1 or TRBD2 (5 bases each). From germline, CDR1 is SEHNR and CDR2 FQNEAQ (reference sequence). The germline V and J ends were trimmed by 3 bases and 9 bases, with 18 bases remaining between them. This CDR3 has 15 amino acids. Written as DNA, the CDR3 is TGTGCCAGCAGCTTTTTGCCGGGACGATCAACTGAGCAGTTCTTC. Its protein is CASSFLPGRSTEQFF.

Details on this clonotype: An end of the junction does not agree with germline; a read error may underlie this. This chain uses TRBV7-2 with TRBJ2-3; D call uncertain. CDR1 and CDR2 from the germline V gene are SGHTA and FQGNSA. The CDR3 contains 16 residues. CDR3 residues: CACSPTLGSGTDTQYF. The CDR3 DNA reads as TGTGCCTGCAGCCCTACCCTAGGTTCAGGCACAGATACGCAGTATTTT.